This TCR beta chain was captured by sequencing in a study of CD8 T cells in Susac syndrome. The ends lost 1 base at V and 2 bases at J; junction bases unmatched: 5. CDR3 size: 16 residues. Germline assignment: CDR1 LGHNA and CDR2 YSLEER. TEMRA cells underwent FACS enrichment and CD8+ and CD4+ T cells underwent negative isolation. The RNA input was roughly 0.45 to 1 ug, and it was reverse transcribed with random hexamers. Multiplex PCR with immunoSEQ amplified the TCR beta CDR3 across 54 Vbeta and 13 Jbeta. One entry per CDR3 protein, called by TCRdb with MiXCR from the immunoSEQ multiplex PCR reads. The table includes about 75,000 distinct CDR3 sequences, roughly 95% detected once.

The material sequenced was CD8+ T cells from PBMCs. The chain links TRBV4-3 to TRBJ1-2; 9 nucleotides line up with TRBD1. This sequence originates from a human donor with Susac syndrome. The CDR3 DNA reads TGCGCCAGCAGCCAAGGGGGAGGGACAGGGAACTATGGCTACACCTTC. Its translation is CASSQGGGTGNYGYTF.